Described below is a single TCR beta chain sequence and its context. Trimming pared 3 bases from V and 5 bases from J, leaving 7 bases between. This CDR3 has 13 amino acids. Germline CDR1 reads SGHDN; CDR2 reads FVKESK. These data originate in a study of blood T cell repertoires in COVID-19. Study-wide background: In each case, the material was cDNA or gDNA derived from T cells, B-cell-depleted T cells, or PBMCs.

The authors' processing: Researchers report that nucleated cell counts were estimated from reference gene primer amplification. Repertoires were generated with immunoSEQ multiplex PCR, while TCRdb's copy carries only in-frame clones and drops some. Clonal size and the V and J genes are those of that table, whereas D and trimming came from the DNA. This sample yields 200,000 to 300,000 clones, of which around 83% are seen a single time; roughly 3.4% belongs to the top ten. This sequence was found in a woman between 18 and 29 years old with acute or convalescent COVID-19. This chain links TRBV14 with TRBJ1-4; D is undetermined. The sample was peripheral blood. Here the CDR3 reads CASSHGRNEKLFF. CDR3 nucleotide sequence: TGTGCCAGCAGCCACGGTCGCAATGAAAAACTGTTTTTT.